The 24 T cell receptor beta chains presented below share a single source sample, sequenced in a study of T cells in Graves' hyperthyroidism and ophthalmopathy. The CDR3 regions of TCR beta were amplified from RNA transcripts. TCR CDR3 regions were first amplified by RT-PCR with HTBI primers. MiXCR, applied by TCRdb to the multiplex PCR reads, yields one record per CDR3 protein. The top ten clones hold under 20% of a sample with around 530,000 distinct CDR3 sequences, about 15% of them seen once. Sample: blood. Every receptor here comes from a woman aged 18-30 years with Graves' ophthalmopathy.

As to this clonotype: A much larger clone differs from this one at a single base, so this may be a read error. CDR3 amino acids: CASSQDRESPETQYF. Here the CDR3 DNA reads TGTGCCAGCAGCCAAGACAGGGAGTCGCCGGAGACCCAGTACTTC. This rearrangement joins TRBV5-5 to TRBJ2-5; 7 bases align to TRBD1. Losses at the gene ends were 4 bases for V and 5 bases for J; bases not matched to a gene: 11. CDR1 SGHKS and CDR2 YYEKEE come from the germline V gene (reference sequence). This CDR3 comprises 15 residues. The full variable domain, in which reference TRBV5-5 and TRBJ2-5 provide the parts outside the CDR3, is DAGVTQSPTHLIKTRGQQVTLRCSPISGHKSVSWYQQVLGQGPQFIFQYYEKEERGRGNFPDRFSARQFPNYSSELNVNALLLGDSALYLCASSQDRESPETQYFGPGTRLLVL.

In this sample, this clonotype turned up many times. The V gene is TRBV6-1, the J gene TRBJ2-5, with 10 nucleotides matching TRBD1. The V gene end was trimmed by 4 bases and the J gene end by 5 bases; junction bases not matched to a gene: 4. CDR3 length equals 14 residues. Germline CDR1 and CDR2: MNHNS and SASEGT. The CDR3 loop is CASSGQGALETQYF. CDR3 bases: TGTGCCAGCAGTGGACAGGGGGCACTTGAGACCCAGTACTTC.

This clonotype was seen a few times. The CDR3, as DNA: TGTGCCAGCAGCCAAGAGCAGGTAGACGAAGTGAACACTGAAGCTTTCTTT. Encoded protein: CASSQEQVDEVNTEAFF. The V and J genes are TRBV3-1 and TRBJ1-1; D remains unclear. V was clipped by 0 bases and J by 0 bases, with 14 bases between them. This CDR3 comprises 17 residues. Germline assignment: CDR1 LGHDT and CDR2 YNNKEL (reference sequence).

This clonotype has just a few counts. The V call is TRBV4-3, the J call TRBJ2-1, with 9 bases fitting TRBD1. CDR1 is LGHNA, CDR2 YSLEER, per germline. The CDR3 loop spans 15 amino acids. V lost 6 bases to trimming and J lost 8 bases; unmatched junction nucleotides: 11. The CDR3 loop is CASRQPGQGDDEQFF. The DNA of the CDR3 is TGCGCCAGCAGACAGCCGGGACAGGGCGACGATGAGCAGTTCTTC.

The V call is TRBV18, the J call TRBJ2-1, with a weak D call TRBD1 (6 bases). CDR1 is KGHSH, CDR2 LQKENI, per germline. The CDR3 is 16 residues long. Trimming removed 0 bases at V and 0 bases at J, with 9 bases between. CDR3 bases: TGTGCCAGCTCACCACCAGGGGGTCACTCCTACAATGAGCAGTTCTTC. Translated, it gives CASSPPGGHSYNEQFF.

This clonotype was counted many times. This chain joins TRBV2 and TRBJ1-1; D call uncertain. The ends were cut back, 4 bases at V and 10 bases at J, with 10 bases in the middle. The germline CDR1 and CDR2 sequences are SNHLY and FYNNEI. The CDR3 consists of 11 residues. Here the CDR3 reads CASSAGFAAFF. The CDR3 DNA sequence: TGTGCCAGCAGTGCGGGGTTCGCAGCTTTCTTT.

The chain couples TRBV19 to TRBJ1-6; 7 nucleotides line up with TRBD1. This CDR3 region has 13 residues. V was pared by 8 bases and J by 4 bases, with 2 bases of the junction left unmatched. CDR1 and CDR2 from the germline V gene are LNHDA and SQIVND (reference sequence). The CDR3 here is CASGGQYNSPLHF. CDR3 coding DNA: TGTGCCAGTGGGGGACAGTATAATTCACCCCTCCACTTT. The full variable domain, rest sourced from reference TRBV19 and TRBJ1-6, is DGGITQSPKYLFRKEGQNVTLSCEQNLNHDAMYWYRQDPGQGLRLIYYSQIVNDFQKGDIAEGYSVSREKKESFPLTVTSAQKNPTAFYLCASGGQYNSPLHFGNGTRLTVT.

This clonotype was seen only a few times. The J gene is TRBJ1-4, the V gene TRBV10-1; 7 bases align to TRBD1. The CDR3 spans 14 residues. Per germline, CDR1 WNHNN and CDR2 SYGVQD (reference sequence). V lost 7 bases, J lost 7 bases, and 9 bases stayed unmatched. CDR3 sequence (DNA): TGCGCCAGCAATAGAGACAGGGAGCGTGAAAAACTGTTTTTT. This gives the protein CASNRDREREKLFF.

This clonotype appeared many times. The rearrangement links TRBV28 to TRBJ1-1; 8 bases align to TRBD1. The V gene's germline CDR1 is MDHEN and CDR2 SYDVKM. This CDR3 region has 13 residues. Unmatched junction bases numbered 2, after V lost 7 bases and J lost 1 base. This CDR3 is CASIDRGNTEAFF. In DNA form, the CDR3 reads TGTGCCAGCATCGACAGGGGGAACACTGAAGCTTTCTTT.

This clonotype was picked up many times. The chain links TRBV27 to TRBJ2-3, with TRBD2 as a possible D gene (7 bases). CDR1 and CDR2 (germline): MNHEY, SMNVEV (reference sequence). V was pared by 8 bases and J by 2 bases, with 14 bases between. The CDR3 has 14 residues. The CDR3 sequence is CASAPRGATDTQYF. The CDR3 nucleotides read TGTGCCAGCGCCCCCCGGGGGGCCACAGATACGCAGTATTTT.

This clonotype was recorded at least ten times. V is TRBV27 and J is TRBJ2-1, with 7 bases that match TRBD1. The CDR3 length is 17 residues. Germline CDR1 reads MNHEY; CDR2 reads SMNVEV (reference sequence). The trim removed 1 base at V and 7 bases at J, leaving 13 bases unmatched. CDR3 sequence reads: CASSLYSGTVWENEQFF. In DNA form, the CDR3 reads TGTGCCAGCAGTTTATATAGTGGGACAGTTTGGGAGAATGAGCAGTTCTTC.

A note on this clonotype: A single base separates this from a much larger clone, so it may be a read error. This rearrangement joins TRBV28 to TRBJ2-7; 7 bases line up with TRBD2. The CDR3 totals 13 residues. CDR1 is MDHEN, CDR2 SYDVKM, per germline. Here the CDR3 DNA reads TGTGCCGGCAGTTACGGGAGGAGGGTCGAGCAGTACTTC. Protein: CAGSYGRRVEQYF.

The sample holds many counts of this clonotype. Here the CDR3 DNA reads TGTGCCAGCAGCCAAGGGGGTCAAGAGACCCAGTACTTC. Protein product: CASSQGGQETQYF. The V call is TRBV14, the J call TRBJ2-5; D gene ambiguous. V lost 1 base to trimming and J lost 2 bases, with 5 bases between them. The CDR3 extends over 13 amino acids. CDR1 is SGHDN, CDR2 FVKESK, per germline.

The gene calls are TRBV27 and TRBJ1-1; 12 bases fit TRBD1. Germline V CDR1 and CDR2: MNHEY, SMNVEV (reference sequence). The V and J ends lost 4 bases and 0 bases, in that order; junction bases with no gene match: 6. The CDR3 is 17 residues long. As DNA, the CDR3 is TGTGCCAGCAGTTACCGGGACAGGGGGCGCATGAACACTGAAGCTTTCTTT. The encoded protein is CASSYRDRGRMNTEAFF.

This clonotype occurred a few times. This chain links TRBV12-5 with TRBJ1-2; D is unclear. The CDR3 is made up of 16 amino acids. The V end lost 5 bases, the J end lost 8 bases, and 24 bases lay between the germline ends. CDR1 is LGHNT, CDR2 FRNRAP, per germline. Written as DNA, the CDR3 is TGTGCTAGTGGTCTCCGGGTCGATCGACATCTATACGGCTACACCTTC. Translating gives CASGLRVDRHLYGYTF. Complete variable domain (other parts from reference TRBV12-5 and TRBJ1-2): DARVTQTPRHKVTEMGQEVTMRCQPILGHNTVFWYRQTMMQGLELLAYFRNRAPLDDSGMPKDRFSAEMPDATLATLKIQPSEPRDSAVYFCASGLRVDRHLYGYTFGSGTRLTVV.

As for this clonotype: The germline gene is not matched at one end of the junction; a read error may be the cause. This chain joins TRBV6-1 and TRBJ1-5; maybe TRBD1 (5 bases). The germline V gene encodes CDR1 MNHNS and CDR2 SASEGT. The CDR3 spans 13 residues. This CDR3 reads CASSGGGTQPQHF. The CDR3 DNA reads TGTGCCAGTAGTGGGGGAGGAACTCAGCCCCAGCATTTT.

This clonotype was observed at least ten times. The chain uses TRBV6-2 or TRBV6-3 and TRBJ1-1; D remains unclear. CDR1 and CDR2 from the germline V gene are MNHEY and SVGEGT. This CDR3 has 15 residues. The V gene lost 5 bases and the J gene lost 1 base, with 14 bases spanning the gap. CDR3 amino acids: CASSTIQDTNTEAFF. CDR3 coding DNA: TGTGCCAGCAGTACCATTCAAGATACGAACACTGAAGCTTTCTTT.

The sample holds one count of this clonotype. This could be a read error, since a much larger clone is one nucleotide away. The rearrangement joins TRBV6-2 or TRBV6-3 to TRBJ2-1; D call uncertain. The end of the DNA fits TRBJ2-7 better, so the J call may be wrong. The germline CDR1 and CDR2 sequences are MNHEY and SVGEGT. The CDR3 contains 12 residues. CDR3 residues: CASSSKGNEQYF. The CDR3 nucleotides read TGTGCCAGCAGTTCTAAGGGCAATGAGCAGTACTTC.

The genes are TRBV27 and TRBJ2-2, with D uncertain. There are 13 residues in the CDR3. V was clipped by 7 bases and J by 1 base, with 7 bases between them. From germline, CDR1 is MNHEY and CDR2 SMNVEV (reference sequence). As DNA, the CDR3 is TGTGCCAGCACAAACGTGAACACCGGGGAGCTGTTTTTT. Translation gives CASTNVNTGELFF.

This clonotype came up a few times. This chain uses TRBV28 with TRBJ1-6; D unclear. This CDR3 is built from 15 residues. V gave up 3 bases and J gave up 3 bases, with 9 bases separating them. Germline lookup yields CDR1 MDHEN and CDR2 SYDVKM. CDR3 coding DNA: TGTGCCAGCAGTTTGGAAGGGAACTATAATTCACCCCTCCACTTT. This encodes CASSLEGNYNSPLHF.

This clonotype was detected many times. The chain recombines TRBV28 with TRBJ1-1; no firm D call. CDR3 length: 18 residues. Germline V gives CDR1 MDHEN, CDR2 SYDVKM. Trimming stripped 6 bases from V and 0 bases from J, with 23 bases between. CDR3 amino acids: CASSYSLVIRNLNTEAFF. As DNA, the CDR3 is TGTGCCAGCAGCTACAGCCTAGTAATCAGAAACTTGAACACTGAAGCTTTCTTT.

Ten or more counts support this clonotype. J is TRBJ2-7 and V is TRBV7-2; D might be TRBD1 (5 bases). This CDR3 region has 13 residues. CDR1 is SGHTA, CDR2 FQGNSA, per germline. Between the trimmed V and J ends, which lost 4 bases and 3 bases, there was a span of 10 bases. The CDR3 DNA follows: TGTGCCAGCAGCTCCGAGGACAACTACGAGCAGTACTTC. Translating gives CASSSEDNYEQYF.

This clonotype came up many times. This chain uses TRBV28 with TRBJ2-6, with 8 positions matching TRBD1. Germline V gives CDR1 MDHEN, CDR2 SYDVKM. The V and J ends lost 3 bases and 0 bases, in that order; junction bases with no gene match: 19. This CDR3 contains 22 residues. The CDR3 DNA follows: TGTGCCAGCAGTTTGGGTCTGGCGACAGGGGTTCCCTACGGCTCTGGGGCCAACGTCCTGACTTTC. This sequence encodes CASSLGLATGVPYGSGANVLTF.

Ten or more counts support this clonotype. The rearrangement links TRBV5-1 to TRBJ2-2; possible D gene TRBD2, 6 bases. The V end was cut by 3 bases, the J end by 3 bases, with 12 bases between. CDR3 length: 15 residues. Germline lookup yields CDR1 SGHRS and CDR2 YFSETQ. The CDR3 region is CASSSTREYTGELFF. DNA for the CDR3: TGCGCCAGCAGCTCCACTCGGGAGTACACCGGGGAGCTGTTTTTT.